These T cell receptor beta chains were read from a single sample in a study of beta chain features in type 1 diabetes. TCRdb's table, derived via immunoSEQ multiplex PCR, lists solely in-frame clones and lacks some. The sample has 860,000 or so clones, 15% to 20% seen once. The sequencing sample was made of naive CD4+ T cells from blood. Every receptor here comes from a woman under 30 in good health. Each CDR3 is given with its conserved first and last residue. The D gene is left open where the match is weak. Some rows have no size entry. The others give once, few or many, or a class for an expanded clone.

TRBJ2-3 | - | TRBV19 | - | TGTGCCAGTAGTTTGGGACCACCACGCACAGATACGCAGTATTTT | CASSLGPPRTDTQYF
TRBJ2-1 | - | TRBV27 | - | TGTGCCAGCAGTTCATTCATCAGGGTCAGCTCGGGCTACAATGAGCAGTTCTTC | CASSSFIRVSSGYNEQFF
TRBJ2-3 | - | TRBV6-6 | - | TGTGCCAGCAGGCACAGGGCGATAACAGATACGCAGTATTTT | CASRHRAITDTQYF
TRBJ2-3 | - | TRBV2 | TRBD1 | TGTGCCAGCAGGATGAGGGGGCCTGGCACAGATACGCAGTATTTT | CASRMRGPGTDTQYF
TRBJ2-7 | once | TRBV5-1 | - | TGCGCCAGCAGCCCGGAATGGGGACATTACGAGCAGTACTTC | CASSPEWGHYEQYF
TRBJ2-5 | - | TRBV7-8 | TRBD2 | TGTGCCAGCAGCATAAACGGACTAGCGGGATCTCAAGAGACCCAGTACTTC | CASSINGLAGSQETQYF
TRBJ2-7 | few | TRBV7-2 | - | TGTGCCAGCATCCCCGGGGCAGGGCTACTCTACGAGCAGTACTTC | CASIPGAGLLYEQYF
TRBJ2-7 | - | TRBV5-1 | TRBD2 | TGCGCCAGCAGCCGGGAGGGAGTCTACGAGCAGTACTTC | CASSREGVYEQYF
TRBJ2-7 | - | TRBV6-5 | - | TGTGCCAGCAGTCGGGACGGCCCGTCCTACGAGCAGTACTTC | CASSRDGPSYEQYF
TRBJ1-5 | few | TRBV7-3 | TRBD1 | TGTGCCAGCAGCAGACAGGGGGGACAGCCCCAGCATTTT | CASSRQGGQPQHF
TRBJ2-1 | - | TRBV4-1 | - | TGCGCCAGCAGCCAGCCAACTAGATCCCCCTACAATGAGCAGTTCTTC | CASSQPTRSPYNEQFF
TRBJ2-1 | - | TRBV4-3 | TRBD2 | TGCGCCAGCAGCCAAGGACAGTCCGGGACTAGCGCTCACCGAACCTACAATGAGCAGTTCTTC | CASSQGQSGTSAHRTYNEQFF
TRBJ1-2 | - | TRBV7-2 | TRBD1 | TGTGCCAGCAGCCCGCCGGGACAGGGAACCAGCCGGGGGAACTATGGCTACACCTTC | CASSPPGQGTSRGNYGYTF
TRBJ1-2 | few | TRBV7-9 | - | TGTGCCAGCAGCTTAGTCGGACGTCGTAGACAGATCTATGGCTACACCTTC | CASSLVGRRRQIYGYTF
TRBJ2-5 | few | TRBV10-3 | - | TGTGCCACCAGCCACCGGGAGACCCAGTACTTC | CATSHRETQYF
TRBJ2-2 | - | TRBV7-8 | TRBD1 | TGTGCCAGCAGCTTAGCGCCTCAGGGGGCCGGGGAGCTGTTTTTT | CASSLAPQGAGELFF
TRBJ2-3 | - | TRBV5-4 | TRBD2 | TGTGCCAGCAGCTTGGGACTAGCGGGAGGTTCTGTCACAGATACGCAGTATTTT | CASSLGLAGGSVTDTQYF
TRBJ1-1 | - | TRBV7-9 | - | TGTGCCAGCAGCCCTTCCGCACTCCGGGGGCGGAACACTGAAGCTTTCTTT | CASSPSALRGRNTEAFF
TRBJ1-1 | few | TRBV19 | TRBD1 | TGTGCCAGTAGTGGAGGGACAGTGCCTAACGAAGCTTTCTTT | CASSGGTVPNEAFF
TRBJ2-7 | - | TRBV18 | TRBD1 | TGTGCCAGCTCTAGGGGGACAGGGAGCTACGAGCAGTACTTC | CASSRGTGSYEQYF
TRBJ1-3 | - | TRBV7-9 | - | TGTGCCAGCAGCTTACGGGGGAACGGAAACACCATATATTTT | CASSLRGNGNTIYF
TRBJ2-3 | - | TRBV9 | TRBD2 | TGTGCCAGCAGCGTAACCGGGACTAGCGGCACAGATACGCAGTATTTT | CASSVTGTSGTDTQYF
TRBJ2-1 | - | TRBV28 | - | TGTGCCAGCAGTTCCCCGGGTCGGATCCACAATGAGCAGTTCTTC | CASSSPGRIHNEQFF
TRBJ1-3 | few | TRBV10-2 | - | TGCGCCAGCAGGGTTGGAAACACCATATATTTT | CASRVGNTIYF
TRBJ2-7 | few | TRBV5-1 | TRBD2 | TGCGCCAGCAGCTTGGGAGTGGGAGGGCCCTCCTACGAGCAGTACTTC | CASSLGVGGPSYEQYF
TRBJ2-7 | few | TRBV5-1 | TRBD1 | TGCGCCAGCAGCTTGTGGACAGGGCGATACGAGCAGTACTTC | CASSLWTGRYEQYF
TRBJ1-3 | - | TRBV7-6 | TRBD1 | TGTGCCAGCAGCTTCACAGGGGGTAGTACGAGAGGGACTGGAAACACCATATATTTT | CASSFTGGSTRGTGNTIYF
TRBJ2-3 | few | TRBV7-9 | TRBD2 | TGTGCCAGCAGACCCCCCTTCGCTAGCGGGAGGGCCGCAGATACGCAGTATTTT | CASRPPFASGRAADTQYF
TRBJ2-5 | - | TRBV9 | - | TGTGCCAGCAGCGTAGGGGGACAATTAAGGGAGACCCAGTACTTC | CASSVGGQLRETQYF
TRBJ2-4 | - | TRBV28 | - | TGTGCCAGCACAGTAGCAGGGTCCAAAAACATTCAGTACTTC | CASTVAGSKNIQYF
TRBJ1-1 | few | TRBV15 | - | TGTGCCACCAGCAGGCCTCGGGGCCCTATGAACACTGAAGCTTTCTTT | CATSRPRGPMNTEAFF
TRBJ2-1 | - | TRBV11-2 | - | TGTGCCAGCAGCTTAGTGTCGAATGAGCAGTTCTTC | CASSLVSNEQFF
TRBJ2-5 | - | TRBV29-1 | - | TGCAGCGTTGCACAGGGACAAGAGACCCAGTACTTC | CSVAQGQETQYF
TRBJ2-3 | - | TRBV7-2 | - | TGTGCCAGCAGCTTGGAGTGGGGACGCACAGATACGCAGTATTTT | CASSLEWGRTDTQYF
TRBJ1-1 | - | TRBV28 | TRBD1 | TGTGCCAGCAGTTTACCGGACAGGGAGAACACTGAAGCTTTCTTT | CASSLPDRENTEAFF
TRBJ2-7 | few | TRBV5-4 | TRBD2 | TGTGCCAGCAGCTTAGGACTAGCGGTAACCTACGAGCAGTACTTC | CASSLGLAVTYEQYF
TRBJ2-1 | few | TRBV5-1 | TRBD2 | TGCGCCAGCAGACAACCGGGACTAGCGGGAATATACAATGAGCAGTTCTTC | CASRQPGLAGIYNEQFF
TRBJ2-1 | few | TRBV5-4 | - | TGTGCCAGCAGCTTGGACTTCAACAATGAGCAGTTCTTC | CASSLDFNNEQFF
TRBJ1-2 | few | TRBV28 | TRBD1 | TGTGCCAGCAGCTCACCGGGGGCCGCGACAGGGGGTAGTTATGGCTACACCTTC | CASSSPGAATGGSYGYTF